A selection of T cell receptor beta chains follows, all from one sample in a study of shared clonotypes between healthy human individuals. Using immunoSEQ multiplex PCR, the repertoire was profiled, and TCRdb retains in-frame clones only, with some absent. Of 470,000 or so clones detected, approximately 81% appear once; the ten largest clones hold about 12%. The sample consisted of PBMCs. The receptors were gathered from a middle-aged woman in good health. Some clones in this sample may be carry-over from other donors' samples. The CDR3 runs from the conserved cysteine through the conserved F or W. The order of the fields is V gene, D gene, clone size, J gene, CDR3 protein, CDR3 DNA. D genes are given only for firm matches. Clone size, where shown, is once, few, many, or a class for clones that have expanded.

TRBV7-2,TRBD2,many,TRBJ2-5,CASSLGLAGVLSETQYF,TGTGCCAGCAGCTTGGGACTAGCGGGAGTTTTATCGGAGACCCAGTACTTC
TRBV5-6,-,-,TRBJ1-4,CASSLGALEKLFF,TGTGCCAGCAGCTTGGGGGCCCTTGAAAAACTGTTTTTT
TRBV5-6,TRBD1,once,TRBJ2-5,CASSSTGTGGVKRETQYF,TGTGCCAGCAGTTCAACCGGGACAGGGGGCGTCAAGCGAGAGACCCAGTACTTC
TRBV7-9,-,-,TRBJ2-3,CASSFGQASLDTQYF,TGTGCCAGCAGCTTTGGCCAGGCAAGTCTAGATACGCAGTATTTT
TRBV7-3,TRBD2,-,TRBJ2-1,CASSLSAGAYNEQFF,TGTGCCAGCAGCTTATCGGCGGGAGCCTACAATGAGCAGTTCTTC
TRBV5-4,-,-,TRBJ2-7,CASSLAAGSSYEQYF,TGTGCCAGCAGCTTGGCCGCCGGAAGCTCCTACGAGCAGTACTTC
TRBV6-5,-,-,TRBJ1-2,CASSYRLAYGYTF,TGTGCCAGCAGTTACCGTCTTGCCTATGGCTACACCTTC
TRBV13,-,-,TRBJ1-1,CASSLEGVNTEAFF,TGTGCCAGCAGCTTGGAGGGGGTGAACACTGAAGCTTTCTTT
TRBV30,-,-,TRBJ2-1,CAWSVRGSSYNEQFF,TGTGCCTGGAGTGTACGCGGGTCCTCCTACAATGAGCAGTTCTTC
TRBV4-2,-,-,TRBJ2-7,CASSQDGSRTVGEQYF,TGTGCCAGCAGCCAAGATGGCTCTCGGACGGTTGGCGAGCAGTACTTC
TRBV28,-,once,TRBJ1-5,CASSLGTRLNQPQHF,TGTGCCAGCAGTTTAGGGACCAGACTCAATCAGCCCCAGCATTTT
TRBV10-2,TRBD2,-,TRBJ2-1,CASSESTVSGRSNNEQFF,TGCGCCAGCAGTGAGTCGACCGTTAGCGGGAGGAGTAACAATGAGCAGTTCTTC
TRBV28,-,-,TRBJ2-2,CASSTPFPGELFF,TGTGCCAGCAGCACTCCCTTTCCCGGGGAGCTGTTTTTT
TRBV28,-,-,TRBJ2-7,CASTTRASYEQYF,TGTGCCAGCACCACCCGCGCCTCCTACGAGCAGTACTTC
TRBV18,TRBD1,-,TRBJ2-5,CASSPTGEQETQYF,TGTGCCAGCTCACCTACAGGGGAGCAAGAGACCCAGTACTTC
TRBV5-1,TRBD1,-,TRBJ1-2,CASSRLGDRDNGYTF,TGCGCCAGCAGCCGCCTAGGGGACAGGGACAATGGCTACACCTTC
TRBV7-9,-,-,TRBJ1-1,CASSEWGDGRTEAFF,TGTGCCAGCAGCGAGTGGGGGGACGGACGCACTGAAGCTTTCTTT
TRBV7-8,TRBD1,-,TRBJ1-4,CASSSGGAANEKLFF,TGTGCCAGCAGCTCAGGGGGGGCCGCAAATGAAAAACTGTTTTTT
TRBV27,TRBD2,-,TRBJ2-7,CASRFTPTSGTYEQYF,TGTGCCAGCCGATTTACCCCGACTAGCGGTACCTACGAGCAGTACTTC
TRBV15,TRBD2,-,TRBJ2-5,CATSRDQAGQETQYF,TGTGCCACCAGCAGAGATCAAGCGGGACAAGAGACCCAGTACTTC
TRBV29-1,-,-,TRBJ2-1,CSVLRSGSEFF,TGCAGCGTATTACGTTCGGGGTCGGAGTTCTTC
TRBV28,-,-,TRBJ1-4,CASSPPGVGEKLFF,TGTGCCAGCAGTCCCCCAGGGGTAGGTGAAAAACTGTTTTTT
TRBV6-1,-,-,TRBJ1-2,CASRRSTEGYGYTF,TGTGCCAGCAGGAGGTCGACCGAGGGGTATGGCTACACCTTC
TRBV7-7,-,few,TRBJ2-3,CASSLGLASSDTQYF,TGTGCTAGCAGCTTAGGATTGGCTAGTTCAGATACGCAGTATTTT
TRBV18,-,-,TRBJ1-2,CASSPSQALYGYTF,TGTGCCAGCTCACCCTCGCAGGCTCTCTATGGCTACACCTTC
TRBV18,-,-,TRBJ1-2,CASSPQGDPSLGYTF,TGTGCCAGCTCACCACAGGGGGACCCAAGCTTGGGCTACACCTTC
TRBV28,-,-,TRBJ1-1,CASSPLMGATEAFF,TGTGCCAGCAGCCCCTTAATGGGGGCCACTGAAGCTTTCTTT
TRBV4-2,TRBD2,-,TRBJ2-1,CASSQGEGAGDNEQFF,TGTGCCAGCAGCCAAGGAGAAGGTGCGGGGGACAATGAGCAGTTCTTC
TRBV20-1,-,-,TRBJ2-5,CSAWAEETQYF,TGCAGTGCTTGGGCAGAAGAGACCCAGTACTTC
TRBV15,TRBD1,-,TRBJ2-7,CATSRADAGTGVNEQYF,TGTGCCACCAGCAGAGCCGATGCCGGGACAGGGGTGAACGAGCAGTACTTC
TRBV18,TRBD1,-,TRBJ1-2,CASSRTGGAGYGYTF,TGTGCCAGCTCACGGACAGGGGGCGCCGGCTATGGCTACACCTTC
TRBV6-5,-,-,TRBJ1-2,CASSPYWGGYTF,TGTGCCAGCAGTCCCTACTGGGGTGGCTACACCTTC